This T cell receptor beta chain was sequenced during a study of blood T cell repertoires in COVID-19. On the study more broadly: COVID-19 samples, acute and convalescent, were from the United States, Italy and Spain. Nucleic acid was either cDNA or gDNA, and it came from T cells, B-cell-depleted T cells, or PBMCs.

As originally analysed: From reference gene primer amplification, estimates of nucleated cell counts were derived. Measured with immunoSEQ multiplex PCR; TCRdb has only the in-frame clones, and not every one. That table supplies the V and J calls and clone size; D and trimming were determined from the DNA. The profile shows tens of thousands of clones, more than 75% of them singletons. This clone was seen just once. V lost 6 bases to trimming and J lost 7 bases; unmatched junction nucleotides: 5. Germline values: CDR1 MRHNA, CDR2 SNTAGT. The CDR3 has 14 residues. The sample was peripheral blood. The rearrangement joins TRBV6-4 to TRBJ1-3; TRBD1 agrees at 11 bases. This TCR came from a woman older than 75 with acute or convalescent COVID-19. This chain's CDR3 is CASSRDRGGNTIYF. The CDR3, as DNA: TGTGCCAGCAGCCGGGACAGGGGGGGCAACACCATATATTTT.